This T cell receptor (beta chain) appears in the sequencing data of a study of control samples from healthy donors and cancer patients. Sequencing was performed with immunoSEQ multiplex PCR; in TCRdb, only in-frame clones are kept and a portion is missing. The sample has under 450,000 clones, about 93% seen once. Germline trimming cut 7 bases from V and 5 bases from J; bases unmatched to any gene: 8. This CDR3 is built from 14 residues. CDR1 and CDR2 from the germline V gene are LGHDT and YNNKEL (reference sequence). The sample taken for sequencing was PBMCs. The rearrangement uses TRBV3-1 (or the pseudogene TRBV3-2) and TRBJ2-3; 8 nucleotides match TRBD2. This TCR was sampled from a man aged 40-50 years with head and neck cancer. In DNA, the CDR3 is TGTGCCAGCAAACCGGGACTAGGGGTAGATACGCAGTATTTT. This sequence encodes CASKPGLGVDTQYF.